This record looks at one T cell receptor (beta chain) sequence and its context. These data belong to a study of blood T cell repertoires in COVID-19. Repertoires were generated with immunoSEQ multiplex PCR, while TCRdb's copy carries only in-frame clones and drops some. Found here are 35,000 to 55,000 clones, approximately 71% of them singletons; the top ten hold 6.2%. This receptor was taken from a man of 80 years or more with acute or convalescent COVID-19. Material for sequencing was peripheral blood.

The CDR3 DNA sequence: TGCGCCAGCAGCTGGGCGGGGGCCGGCTACAATGAGCAGTTCTTC. Translation gives CASSWAGAGYNEQFF. The V and J genes are TRBV5-1 and TRBJ2-1; possible D gene TRBD2, 7 bases. V was shortened by 3 bases and J by 3 bases, with 13 bases between the two germline ends. This CDR3 has 15 amino acids. In germline, CDR1 is SGHRS, CDR2 YFSETQ.